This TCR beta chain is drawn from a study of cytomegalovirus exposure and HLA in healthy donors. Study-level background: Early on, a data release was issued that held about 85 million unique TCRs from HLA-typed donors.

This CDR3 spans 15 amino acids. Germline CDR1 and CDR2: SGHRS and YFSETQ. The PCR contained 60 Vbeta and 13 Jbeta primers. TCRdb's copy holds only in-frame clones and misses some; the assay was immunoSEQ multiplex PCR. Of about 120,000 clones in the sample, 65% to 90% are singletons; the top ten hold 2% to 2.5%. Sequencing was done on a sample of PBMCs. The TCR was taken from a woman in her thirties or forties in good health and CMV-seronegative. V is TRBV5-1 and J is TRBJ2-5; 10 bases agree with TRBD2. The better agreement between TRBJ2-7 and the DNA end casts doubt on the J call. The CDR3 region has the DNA TGCGCCAGCAGCCGGCAATCTAGCGGGAGCTCCGAGCAGTACTTC. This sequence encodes CASSRQSSGSSEQYF.